This T cell receptor (beta chain) comes out of a study of chemoradiotherapy in HPV16-positive cancers. About the research overall: A couple of HPV16-positive patients' cells yielded candidate HPV-specific clones and common motifs.

The study, taken as a whole, reports: Candidate HPV-specific clones and E7-related TCR motifs grew in tumor during treatment.

This clone showed up just once. The antigen is not known. The repertoire was sequenced with immunoSEQ multiplex PCR; TCRdb's copy has only in-frame clones and lacks some. In the table there are under 35,000 clones, about 94% of which are singletons. Trimming shortened V by 0 bases and J by 5 bases, and 11 bases separated the two germline ends. Germline V gene sequence: CDR1 LGHNA, CDR2 YSLEER. CDR3 length equals 15 residues. The rearrangement uses TRBV4-3 and TRBJ2-1, with TRBD2 as a possible D gene (5 bases). The receptor's source is a human donor with HPV-associated anogenital cancer. This specimen consisted of blood, obtained from a patient who underwent chemoradiotherapy. CDR3 bases: TGCGCCAGCAGCCAAGAACCGCGAGGGAACAATGAGCAGTTCTTC. Its protein product is CASSQEPRGNNEQFF.